This entry describes one T cell receptor beta chain. TCRdb ran MiXCR on the RACE reads and lists one entry per CDR3 protein. The sample lists 150,000 to 200,000 distinct CDR3 sequences, roughly 14% occurring once. Time point: patch test 1, 2 weeks after DPC sensitization. Treatment meaning: therapeutic diphenylcyclopropenone sensitization with weekly scalp DPC. Phlebotomy was performed prior to application of every patch test. Total RNA was extracted from unfractionated whole blood. The sample comes from a study of human T cells and chemical hapten exposure. Germline lookup yields CDR1 MNHEY and CDR2 SVGEGT. V lost 2 bases, J lost 8 bases, and 6 bases stayed unmatched. The CDR3 is 13 amino acids.

The receptor was isolated from a woman aged 30 to 39 with alopecia areata. Some clones in this sample may be carry-over from other donors' samples. Sequenced material: whole blood, taken in connection with sensitization to the hapten diphenylcyclopropenone (DPC). The chain joins TRBV6-2 or TRBV6-3 to TRBJ2-7, with 7 positions matching TRBD2. CDR3 region: CASSYAGVEKQYF. CDR3 DNA sequence: TGTGCCAGCAGTTACGCGGGAGTAGAAAAGCAGTACTTC.